One TCR beta chain is described in this entry. The data are from a study of blood T cell repertoires in COVID-19. Study in general: PBMCs, B-cell-depleted T cells, or T cells provided the cDNA or gDNA that made up the material.

Donors in Cohort 3 who had recovered were those with two negative PCRs, healthcare professional clearance, or resolution of their symptoms. Repertoires were generated with immunoSEQ multiplex PCR, while TCRdb's copy carries only in-frame clones and drops some. The top ten hold approximately 0.55% of the sample, which has approximately 440,000 clones, about nine tenths seen once. Germline V gives CDR1 SEHNR, CDR2 FQNEAQ (reference sequence). The CDR3 has 13 amino acids. The germline V and J ends were trimmed by 7 bases and 0 bases, with 9 bases remaining between them. The TCR comes from a man younger than 35 who had recovered from COVID-19. Sequencing was carried out using PBMCs or T cells enriched from blood (not recorded which). The chain employs TRBV7-9 and TRBJ1-1, with a weak D call TRBD1 (5 bases). The CDR3 loop is CASKQGVNTEAFF. The CDR3 coding sequence is TGTGCCAGCAAGCAGGGTGTGAACACTGAAGCTTTCTTT.